These 6 T cell receptor beta chains were sequenced from one sample in a study of cytomegalovirus exposure and HLA in healthy donors. Amplification used 60 Vbeta primers and 13 Jbeta primers. Data came from immunoSEQ multiplex PCR; TCRdb stores just in-frame clones and leaves some out. The table lists 120,000 to 150,000 clones, 70% to 85% of them singletons. Sequencing was performed on PBMCs. Receptors were obtained from a male donor in good health and CMV-seronegative.

This clone was observed a single time. This chain joins TRBV5-4 and TRBJ1-1; 8 bases match TRBD1. The CDR3 runs 14 residues. J gave up 5 bases and V 2 bases, and 5 bases lay outside the gene matches. Germline assignment: CDR1 SGHNT and CDR2 YYREEE (reference sequence). This chain's CDR3 is CASSFQGAGTEAFF. The CDR3, as DNA: TGTGCCAGCAGCTTCCAGGGGGCAGGAACTGAAGCTTTCTTT.

V is TRBV13 and J is TRBJ2-1; 7 positions agree with TRBD1. Germline loops: CDR1 PRHDT, CDR2 FYEKMQ (reference sequence). V gave up 6 bases and J gave up 5 bases; unmatched junction bases: 10. The CDR3 spans 15 residues. In nucleotides, the CDR3 is TGTGCCAGCAGTTTCCCGGGACAGTTGAACAATGAGCAGTTCTTC. Protein: CASSFPGQLNNEQFF.

A remark on this clone: One end of the junction does not line up with germline, which may come from a read error. This same CDR3 is encoded by further DNA sequences in the sample. The V gene is TRBV7-2, the J gene TRBJ1-1, with D perhaps TRBD1 (5 bases). The length of the CDR3 is 13 residues. Germline V gives CDR1 SGHTA, CDR2 FQGNSA. CDR3: CASSLDRNTEAFF. For the CDR3, the DNA is TGTGCCAGTAGCTTAGACAGGAACACTGAAGCTTTCTTT.

This clone appeared once. V gene TRBV7-6 combines with J gene TRBJ2-1, with D unresolved. Per germline, CDR1 SGHVS and CDR2 FNYEAQ. The CDR3 consists of 16 residues. The V end lost 1 base, the J end lost 0 bases, and 10 bases lay between the germline ends. CDR3 DNA: TGTGCCAGCAGCTTAGGCCTGGCTCCCTCCTACAATGAGCAGTTCTTC. Translation gives CASSLGLAPSYNEQFF.

V and J are TRBV30 and TRBJ2-7, with D perhaps TRBD1 (5 bases). There are 14 residues in the CDR3. V lost 4 bases and J 4 bases, leaving 17 bases between the germline ends. Germline V gene data show CDR1 as GTSNPN and CDR2 as SVGIG (reference sequence). CDR3 sequence reads: CAWTLQEYLYEQYF. The CDR3 nucleotides read TGTGCCTGGACCCTACAGGAATACTTGTACGAGCAGTACTTC.

Here the CDR3 reads CASSEQAMGVYNEQFF. The CDR3 coding sequence is TGTGCCAGCAGTGAACAGGCCATGGGCGTCTACAATGAGCAGTTCTTC. The chain has TRBV2 and TRBJ2-1; no definite D call. Per the germline V gene, CDR1 is SNHLY and CDR2 is FYNNEI. This CDR3 is 16 amino acids long. V was pared by 2 bases and J by 3 bases, with 14 bases between.